This TCR beta chain was observed in a study of blood T cell repertoires in COVID-19. Study-level background: The United States, Italy and Spain were the sources of the acute and convalescent COVID-19 samples.

Germline CDR1 and CDR2: MDHEN and SYDVKM. Trimming stripped 5 bases from V and 4 bases from J, with 21 bases between. This CDR3 has 17 residues. Clinical history reported by participants formed the basis on which cohorts were assigned. Clones were sequenced by immunoSEQ multiplex PCR, and TCRdb holds only the in-frame ones, with some missing. The sample records roughly 210,000 clones, roughly 84% being singletons. The clonotype comes from a man between 25 and 39 years old in a cohort exposed to, infected with or recovered from COVID-19 (not recorded which). The chain carries TRBV28 and TRBJ1-3; no reliable D call. Sequencing input: PBMCs or T cells enriched from blood (not recorded which). The CDR3 region is CASSTRTGGSFGNTIYF. The CDR3 nucleotides are TGTGCCAGCAGTACACGGACGGGAGGGTCGTTCGGAAACACCATATATTTT.